Shown below are 29 T cell receptor beta chains from a single sample sequenced in a study of response to subunit inactivated influenza vaccine. TCRdb re-called the RT-PCR reads through MiXCR, storing one row per CDR3 protein. The top ten clones hold more than 9% of a sample with fewer than 800,000 distinct CDR3 sequences, 15% to 19% of them seen once. This material consisted of PBMCs from blood, taken 12 days after vaccination. Receptors were obtained from a man aged 45-65 years who received an inactivated influenza vaccine.

At least ten counts were recorded for this clonotype. The chain uses TRBV12-3 or TRBV12-4 and TRBJ1-5; D gene unclear. The CDR3 totals 12 residues. V shed 2 bases and J shed 4 bases, with 3 bases lying between them. The CDR3 DNA sequence: TGTGCCAGCAGTTTACGGAATCAGCCCCAGCATTTT. Translating it yields CASSLRNQPQHF.

The chain recombines TRBV29-1 with TRBJ2-5, with D tentatively TRBD1 or TRBD2 (6 bases each). Germline CDR1 is SQVTM and CDR2 is ANQGSEA. This CDR3 comprises 17 residues. The V end lost 5 bases, the J end lost 7 bases, and 29 bases lay between the germline ends. The CDR3 DNA sequence: TGCAGCGTTCTCATCGGTGGGACGGGGGCGCCTTTTAGGACCCAGTACTTC. Translation gives CSVLIGGTGAPFRTQYF.

This clonotype was counted a few times. The chain carries TRBV24-1 and TRBJ2-1; 8 nucleotides agree with TRBD2. With V trimmed by 9 bases and J by 6 bases, 3 bases remained unmatched. This CDR3 comprises 12 residues. Per the germline V gene, CDR1 is KGHDR and CDR2 is SFDVKD. CDR3 sequence reads: CATRGGPNEQFF. The CDR3 DNA sequence: TGTGCCACCCGGGGGGGGCCCAATGAGCAGTTCTTC.

V gene TRBV20-1 combines with J gene TRBJ2-3; weak D call: TRBD2 (6 bases). Looked up from germline, CDR1 is DFQATT and CDR2 is SNEGSKA (reference sequence). The CDR3 length is 14 residues. CDR3: CSKKLARSVHTQYF. DNA for the CDR3: TGCAGCAAGAAACTAGCCCGTTCGGTGCATACGCAGTATTTT.

This clonotype has ten or more counts. The chain combines TRBV2 with TRBJ1-4; 8 bases align to TRBD1. V lost 6 bases and J lost 8; bases outside the gene matches: 8. The CDR3 loop spans 14 amino acids. Germline V lookup: CDR1 SNHLY, CDR2 FYNNEI. The CDR3 is CASRDRVGSEKLFF. CDR3 coding DNA: TGTGCCAGCAGGGACAGGGTGGGGTCCGAAAAACTGTTTTTT.

This clonotype has a handful of counts. The V gene is TRBV18, the J gene TRBJ2-3; 10 positions agree with TRBD1. Germline-derived CDR1 and CDR2 are KGHSH and LQKENI. V lost 1 base to trimming and J lost 4 bases; unmatched junction nucleotides: 2. The CDR3 is made up of 15 amino acids. Written as DNA, the CDR3 is TGTGCCAGCTCACCACAGGGACAGGGGTCAGATACGCAGTATTTT. Protein sequence: CASSPQGQGSDTQYF.

There are many counts of this clonotype. The CDR3 is CASTHWTSNTGELFF. CDR3 nucleotide sequence: TGTGCCAGCACCCATTGGACCTCGAACACCGGGGAGCTGTTTTTT. This chain uses TRBV12-3 or TRBV12-4 with TRBJ2-2; D call uncertain. The CDR3 totals 15 residues. The germline V and J ends were trimmed by 7 bases and 0 bases, with 12 bases remaining between them.

The V call is TRBV5-1, the J call TRBJ2-3; D is possibly TRBD1 (6 bases). CDR3 size: 15 residues. Germline CDR1 SGHRS, CDR2 YFSETQ. The germline V and J ends were trimmed by 0 bases and 2 bases, with 10 bases remaining between them. CDR3 bases: TGCGCCAGCAGCTTGGCCCAGGGGTTCACAGATACGCAGTATTTT. This sequence encodes CASSLAQGFTDTQYF.

The chain links TRBV5-1 to TRBJ2-7; 7 bases match TRBD1. Per germline, CDR1 SGHRS and CDR2 YFSETQ. J gave up 1 base and V 6 bases, and 10 bases lay outside the gene matches. The CDR3 consists of 15 residues. The CDR3 loop is CASKTRQGASYEQYF. The CDR3 region has the DNA TGCGCCAGCAAAACTCGACAGGGAGCTTCCTACGAGCAGTACTTC.

Only a few counts were recorded for this clonotype. V gene TRBV29-1 combines with J gene TRBJ2-7, with TRBD2 matching 8 bases. CDR1 SQVTM and CDR2 ANQGSEA come from the germline V gene. V trimming: 4 bases; J trimming: 9 bases; junction bases outside the gene matches: 5. This CDR3 region has 11 residues. CDR3 protein: CSVGGGFGQYF. The DNA for the CDR3 is TGCAGCGTTGGCGGGGGGTTCGGGCAGTACTTC.

This clonotype was counted many times. CDR3 region: CASSPHPGPTLTDTQYF. The CDR3 DNA sequence: TGCGCCAGCAGCCCGCACCCGGGGCCTACTCTCACAGATACGCAGTATTTT. The rearrangement uses TRBV4-1 and TRBJ2-3; either TRBD1 or TRBD2 may fit D (5 bases each). The CDR3 is 17 amino acids. Looked up from germline, CDR1 is MGHRA and CDR2 is YSYEKL. Trimming took 4 bases from V and 2 from J, leaving 19 bases between them.

The chain is built from TRBV4-1 and TRBJ2-1; unclear D gene. The CDR3 runs 15 residues. Germline CDR1 reads MGHRA; CDR2 reads YSYEKL. V lost 0 bases, J lost 9 bases, and 15 bases lay in between. The CDR3 bases are TGCGCCAGCAGCCAAGATAGGACGTTTGTAGTTGAGCAGTTCTTC. Translation gives CASSQDRTFVVEQFF.

This clonotype was detected a few times. The V call is TRBV5-1, the J call TRBJ2-7, with a tentative D call TRBD1 (5 bases). The length of the CDR3 is 12 residues. CDR1 is SGHRS and CDR2 is YFSETQ in the germline V gene. V lost 2 bases to trimming and J lost 6 bases, with 9 bases between them. CDR3: CASSFDSSEQYF. As DNA, the CDR3 is TGCGCCAGCAGCTTCGACAGTTCCGAGCAGTACTTC.

This clonotype was observed a handful of times. This chain connects TRBV30 to TRBJ1-2, with D possibly matching TRBD1 (5 bases). Trimming removed 2 bases from V and 5 bases from J, with 9 bases in between. In germline, CDR1 is GTSNPN, CDR2 SVGIG (reference sequence). This CDR3 comprises 12 residues. CDR3 nucleotides: TGTGCCTGGAGTCAGGGTTCTTATGGCTACACCTTC. Protein: CAWSQGSYGYTF.

In DNA, the CDR3 is TGCAGTGCCGCGGGACTAGCGGGACCCTACAATGAGCAGTTCTTC. It encodes CSAAGLAGPYNEQFF. The V and J genes are TRBV20-1 and TRBJ2-1; the match to TRBD2 covers 13 bases. The CDR3 has 15 amino acids. Germline trimming cut 6 bases from V and 2 bases from J; bases unmatched to any gene: 4. The germline CDR1 and CDR2 sequences are DFQATT and SNEGSKA (reference sequence).

The table lists this clonotype with a few counts. The chain is built from TRBV7-8 and TRBJ1-5; unclear D gene. The CDR3 covers 15 residues. Trimming removed 5 bases at V and 6 bases at J, with 17 bases between. Germline V gene sequence: CDR1 SGHVS, CDR2 FQNEAQ. CDR3 DNA: TGTGCCAGCAGCCTACTTCGGGCAACGGGTCAGCCCCAGCATTTT. This translates into CASSLLRATGQPQHF.

The V and J genes are TRBV20-1 and TRBJ2-7, with 12 bases lining up with TRBD1. The germline gives CDR1 DFQATT, CDR2 SNEGSKA (reference sequence). This CDR3 is built from 12 residues. The CDR3 nucleotides read TGCAGGTGGGACAGGGGGCAAGACGAGCAGTACTTC. This translates into CRWDRGQDEQYF.

The V gene is TRBV2, the J gene TRBJ1-1, with TRBD1 matching 8 bases. CDR1 and CDR2 (germline): SNHLY, FYNNEI. CDR3 length: 16 residues. V was pared by 6 bases and J by 1 base, with 10 bases of the junction left unmatched. CDR3: CASRPGTGRGNTEAFF. The CDR3 nucleotides are TGTGCCAGCAGACCCGGGACAGGCCGGGGGAACACTGAAGCTTTCTTT.

This clonotype was seen a handful of times. This sequence joins TRBV7-3 and TRBJ2-2, with D possibly being TRBD2 (6 bases). V lost 9 bases and J lost 1, with 9 bases in between. Germline assignment: CDR1 SGHTA and CDR2 FQGTGA. This CDR3 is built from 13 residues. CDR3 coding DNA: TGTGCCAGTAGGGAGGAGAACACCGGGGAGCTGTTTTTT. Its translation: CASREENTGELFF.

This clonotype was counted a few times. The gene calls are TRBV20-1 and TRBJ2-7, with 11 nucleotides matching TRBD2. This CDR3 spans 15 amino acids. Germline CDR1 reads DFQATT; CDR2 reads SNEGSKA (reference sequence). V was pared by 0 bases and J by 4 bases, with 5 bases of the junction left unmatched. The CDR3 loop is CSARDQLAGAYEQYF. The CDR3 nucleotides read TGCAGTGCTAGAGATCAACTAGCGGGAGCATACGAGCAGTACTTC.

This clonotype has a handful of counts. V and J are TRBV5-1 and TRBJ2-3; 12 positions agree with TRBD2. This CDR3 contains 16 residues. Germline V gene sequence: CDR1 SGHRS, CDR2 YFSETQ. Trimming took 0 bases from V and 4 from J; bases not matched to a gene: 3. CDR3 nucleotide sequence: TGCGCCAGCAGCTTGGAACTAGCGGGGGGCCCAGATACGCAGTATTTT. Translation gives CASSLELAGGPDTQYF.

This clonotype was counted between two and nine times. The chain couples TRBV13 to TRBJ2-7, with TRBD2 identical over 13 bases. Germline V gene data show CDR1 as PRHDT and CDR2 as FYEKMQ (reference sequence). CDR3 length: 16 amino acids. J gave up 2 bases and V 4 bases, and 5 bases lay outside the gene matches. CDR3 protein: CASSSSGLAGTYEQYF. CDR3 in DNA: TGTGCCAGCAGCTCATCGGGACTAGCGGGGACCTACGAGCAGTACTTC.

There are many counts of this clonotype. The chain combines TRBV28 with TRBJ2-5; TRBD2 agrees at 9 bases. J gave up 5 bases and V 3 bases, and 4 bases lay outside the gene matches. Per germline, CDR1 MDHEN and CDR2 SYDVKM. The CDR3 is made up of 14 amino acids. CDR3 protein: CASSFLAGRETQYF. In nucleotides, the CDR3 is TGTGCCAGCAGTTTTCTAGCGGGGAGGGAGACCCAGTACTTC.

This CDR3 reads CASSPGGQTQYF. As DNA, the CDR3 is TGTGCCAGCAGCCCCGGAGGACAGACGCAGTATTTT. This chain uses TRBV6-2 or TRBV6-3 with TRBJ2-3; perhaps TRBD1 as D (6 bases). V lost 6 bases and J lost 9, with 13 bases in between. The CDR3 loop spans 12 amino acids. Germline assignment: CDR1 MNHEY and CDR2 SVGEGT.

This clonotype appeared a few times. V usage is TRBV20-1 and J usage is TRBJ2-7, with D uncertain. V lost 1 base and J lost 7, with 8 bases in between. CDR3 size: 11 residues. CDR1 is DFQATT and CDR2 is SNEGSKA in the germline V gene (reference sequence). CDR3 in amino acids: CSARVIREQYF. In DNA form, the CDR3 reads TGCAGTGCTAGAGTCATAAGGGAGCAGTACTTC.

The chain uses TRBV6-2 or TRBV6-3 and TRBJ1-2; no firm D call. V was clipped by 2 bases and J by 8 bases, with 9 bases between them. CDR3 length: 12 amino acids. Germline values: CDR1 MNHEY, CDR2 SVGEGT. The CDR3 DNA sequence: TGTGCCAGCAGTTACCCGACAAGGGGCTACACCTTC. This gives the protein CASSYPTRGYTF.

This clonotype was recorded a few times. The V call is TRBV29-1, the J call TRBJ2-1, with TRBD2 as a possible D gene (6 bases). In germline, CDR1 is SQVTM, CDR2 ANQGSEA. The CDR3 has 15 residues. Trimming shortened V by 1 base and J by 4 bases, and 14 bases separated the two germline ends. CDR3 in amino acids: CSVEAVRAGYNEQFF. DNA for the CDR3: TGCAGCGTTGAAGCTGTCAGGGCGGGGTACAATGAGCAGTTCTTC.

Comments on this clonotype: A junction boundary mismatches the germline segment, possibly from a read error. The V call is TRBV12-3 or TRBV12-4, the J call TRBJ1-3; D remains unclear. This CDR3 contains 13 residues. As DNA, the CDR3 is TGTGCCAGCAGCTCCGCAGTCTCCGGGTCCCAGGATTTT. This sequence encodes CASSSAVSGSQDF.

This clonotype has just a few counts. The CDR3 loop is CATDQGHTGELFF. Written as DNA, the CDR3 is TGTGCCACCGACCAGGGCCACACCGGGGAGCTGTTTTTT. The rearrangement links TRBV28 to TRBJ2-2, with a weak D call TRBD1 (5 bases). Trimming left V 10 bases short and J 3 bases short, with 12 bases between. Germline CDR1 MDHEN, CDR2 SYDVKM. CDR3 length equals 13 residues.